The present T cell receptor beta chain was sequenced within a study of resident and recirculating memory T cells in vitiligo. Study-level results: Sequences differed between biopsy sites and patients, suggesting private specificity. No single dominant TCR clone appeared; lesion clonality varied.

A remark on this clone: Its antigen remains unknown. The germline gene is not matched at one end of the junction; a read error may be the cause.

TCRdb's copy holds only in-frame clones and misses some; the assay was immunoSEQ multiplex PCR. Altogether fewer than 85,000 clones are present, about 91% being singletons, with the ten largest covering about 5%. Patients' lesions had not changed for the previous 6 months. This clonotype originated in a male donor with vitiligo. The sequencing input was blood.

CDR3 DNA sequence: TGTGCCACCAGCAGAGAGAGTCCGATCTCCAACGAGCAGTACTTC. Translation gives CATSRESPISNEQYF. The chain links TRBV15 to TRBJ2-7; no reliable D call. This CDR3 is built from 15 residues. Germline CDR1 and CDR2: LNHNV and YYDKDF (reference sequence).